A single sample gave rise to the 27 T cell receptor beta chains below, sequenced in a study of Graves' ophthalmopathy and Graves' hyperthyroidism listed by TCRdb under 2018. Sequencing was performed on an Illumina HiSeq 2000. For repertoire sequencing, TCR beta CDR3 regions were amplified from RNA transcripts. A first-round RT-PCR used HTBI primers with the Qiagen OneStep RT-PCR kit, followed by a second-round multiplex PCR, size selection and purification. The public reads were run again by TCRdb, first through fastp at Q25 and then through MiXCR, and only productive beta chains were kept. A single entry per CDR3 protein holds the most common genes and DNA from its merged rows. A total of approximately 330,000 distinct CDR3 sequences appear in this sample, roughly 15% of them only once. The leading ten clones occupy roughly an eighth of the sample. The sequenced sample consisted of peripheral blood. These receptors were taken from an adult man with Graves' ophthalmopathy.

At least ten counts were recorded for this clonotype. A much larger clone differs by one base, so this may be a read error. V is TRBV28 and J is TRBJ2-5; 12 bases agree with TRBD2. Germline V gene lookup returns CDR1 MDHEN and CDR2 SYDVKM. This CDR3 contains 16 residues. The CDR3 sequence is CVSSSLAGGGQETQYF. In DNA, the CDR3 is TGTGTCAGCAGTTCGCTAGCGGGGGGGGGTCAAGAGACCCAGTACTTC.

Comment on this clonotype: Being one base from a much bigger clone, this may be a read error. The V and J genes are TRBV20-1 and TRBJ1-2, with TRBD1 matching 7 bases. The CDR3 length is 16 residues. Trimming removed 6 bases from V and 0 bases from J; junction bases left unmatched: 13. CDR1 is DFQATT and CDR2 is SNEGSKA in the germline V gene (reference sequence). The CDR3, as DNA: TGCAGTGCGCGGGGCTGGTCACAGGGGACTAACTATGGCTACACCTTC. Translating it yields CSARGWSQGTNYGYTF.

This clonotype was observed at least ten times. The chain couples TRBV20-1 to TRBJ1-5; TRBD1 matches at 9 bases. The CDR3 runs 14 residues. The V gene's germline CDR1 is DFQATT and CDR2 SNEGSKA (reference sequence). V lost 4 bases, J lost 5 bases, and 6 bases stayed unmatched. CDR3 sequence: CSAIDRGDDQPQHF. CDR3 coding DNA: TGCAGTGCTATCGACAGGGGGGATGATCAGCCCCAGCATTTT.

Comments on this clonotype: A much more abundant neighbour one base away suggests this may be a read error. This chain connects TRBV30 to TRBJ1-5; 10 bases are a match to TRBD1. The CDR3 totals 15 residues. CDR1 and CDR2 from the germline V gene are GTSNPN and SVGIG (reference sequence). The CDR3 DNA follows: TGTGCCTGGAGTGTGACAGGGGGCGGCAATCAGGCCCAGCATTTT. Amino acids: CAWSVTGGGNQAQHF.

A few counts support this clonotype. A single base separates this from a much larger clone, so it may be a read error. This CDR3 fails to terminate in the conserved phenylalanine or tryptophan, so it likely reflects a read error. This CDR3 reads CASSQPDRGNTEAFL. For the CDR3, the DNA is TGTGCCAGCAGCCAACCCGACAGGGGTAACACTGAAGCTTTCCTT. The chain is built from TRBV14 and TRBJ1-1; TRBD1 agrees at 8 bases. This CDR3 region has 15 residues. Germline V gene sequence: CDR1 SGHDN, CDR2 FVKESK. Trimming at V came to 2 bases and at J to 2 bases, leaving 4 bases not matched to a gene.

This clonotype was seen many times. J is TRBJ1-6 and V is TRBV6-1, with 8 bases lining up with TRBD1. J gave up 8 bases and V 6 bases, and 12 bases lay outside the gene matches. The germline V gene has CDR1 MNHNS and CDR2 SASEGT. The CDR3 length is 16 residues. As DNA, the CDR3 is TGTGCCAGCAGCCCCCGGACAGGGACTTATCATTCACCCCTCCACTTT. Amino acid sequence: CASSPRTGTYHSPLHF.

This clonotype showed up many times. The J gene is TRBJ1-6, the V gene TRBV28; 10 bases are shared with TRBD1. This CDR3 has 14 amino acids. Germline V gives CDR1 MDHEN, CDR2 SYDVKM. V was clipped by 6 bases and J by 5 bases; unmatched bases: 1. CDR3 sequence: CASRGTGDNSPLHF. The CDR3 DNA is TGTGCCAGCAGGGGGACAGGGGATAATTCACCCCTCCACTTT. The full variable domain, in which reference TRBV28 and TRBJ1-6 provide the parts outside the CDR3, is DVKVTQSSRYLVKRTGEKVFLECVQDMDHENMFWYRQDPGLGLRLIYFSYDVKMKEKGDIPEGYSVSREKKERFSLILESASTNQTSMYLCASRGTGDNSPLHFGNGTRLTVT.

This clonotype was detected ten times or more. As DNA, the CDR3 is TGTGCCAGCAGCTCCCTTCCAGGAGGTACTGAAGCTTTCTTT. Translated: CASSSLPGGTEAFF. V is TRBV27 and J is TRBJ1-1; D is undetermined. The CDR3 totals 14 residues. Germline assignment: CDR1 MNHEY and CDR2 SMNVEV (reference sequence). V was pared by 6 bases and J by 5 bases, with 16 bases between.

In its sample, this clonotype was seen many times. The chain employs TRBV2 and TRBJ1-1; TRBD1 is a possible D gene (6 bases). V was pared by 7 bases and J by 1 base, with 13 bases between. CDR3 length equals 14 residues. Germline-derived CDR1 and CDR2 are SNHLY and FYNNEI. The CDR3 region has the DNA TGTGCCAGCACCATGGGGGGCGGGAACACTGAAGCTTTCTTT. Translated, it gives CASTMGGGNTEAFF.

This clonotype was detected many times. CDR3 bases: TGTGCCAGCAGCACCGGACTAGCGGGAGCATACGAGCAGTACTTC. As protein: CASSTGLAGAYEQYF. This chain connects TRBV12-3 or TRBV12-4 to TRBJ2-7, with 13 bases that match TRBD2. CDR3 length: 15 residues. Trimming at V came to 6 bases and at J to 4 bases, leaving 6 bases not matched to a gene.

V is TRBV7-2 and J is TRBJ1-2; the match to TRBD1 covers 7 bases. The CDR3 is 15 amino acids. Unmatched junction bases numbered 12, after V lost 5 bases and J lost 6 bases. Germline loops: CDR1 SGHTA, CDR2 FQGNSA. Written as DNA, the CDR3 is TGTGCCAGCAGCCCTCTCGACAGGGAACGAGATGGCTACACCTTC. Translated, it gives CASSPLDRERDGYTF.

The table lists this clonotype with a few counts. Possible read error: a much larger clone is one base away. The chain recombines TRBV6-4 with TRBJ1-2, with no clear D. Germline V gene lookup returns CDR1 MRHNA and CDR2 SNTAGT. This CDR3 spans 13 amino acids. Trimming removed 6 bases from V and 5 bases from J, with 13 bases in between. The CDR3 sequence is CASSHRGTYGYTF. CDR3 nucleotide sequence: TGTGCCAGCAGCCATCGCGGCACATATGGCTACACCTTC.

Concerning this clonotype itself: A read error may explain this, as a much larger clone is one base away. Because it lacks the conserved phenylalanine or tryptophan at the end, this CDR3 is likely a read error. The rearrangement joins TRBV11-2 to TRBJ2-2; no clear D. Germline V CDR1 and CDR2: SGHAT, FQNNGV. The CDR3 runs to 17 residues. V shed 1 base and J shed 1 base, with 13 bases lying between them. The CDR3 bases are TGTGCCAGCAGCTTAGTCGGGCGCATGTTGAACACCGGGGAGCTGTTTCTT. It specifies CASSLVGRMLNTGELFL.

This clonotype was seen only a few times. This chain connects TRBV7-2 to TRBJ2-2, with unresolved D. Deletions cut 3 bases from V and 5 bases from J, with 7 bases between. CDR1 is SGHTA and CDR2 is FQGNSA in the germline V gene. The CDR3 sequence is 13 residues long. The CDR3: CASSLWNTGELFF. The CDR3 DNA reads as TGTGCCAGCAGCTTGTGGAATACCGGGGAGCTGTTTTTT.

This clonotype was found many times. The CDR3 loop is CASSSQDRHNYGYTF. The CDR3 DNA reads as TGTGCCAGCAGTTCCCAGGACAGGCATAACTATGGCTACACCTTC. The V call is TRBV6-5, the J call TRBJ1-2, with TRBD1 matching 7 bases. Germline V gene sequence: CDR1 MNHEY, CDR2 SVGAGI. V lost 4 bases and J lost 1; bases outside the gene matches: 6. This CDR3 contains 15 residues.

This clonotype was detected many times. In DNA, the CDR3 is TGCGCCAGCAGCTTGGAGGTAGCGCGGGGCGAGCAGTACTTC. This sequence encodes CASSLEVARGEQYF. The chain recombines TRBV5-1 with TRBJ2-7, with D possibly TRBD2 on 6 matching bases. V was trimmed by 0 bases and J by 6 bases, leaving 13 bases between them. Germline CDR1 SGHRS, CDR2 YFSETQ. The CDR3 has 14 amino acids.

With respect to this clonotype: It may be a read error: a sequence one base away is much more abundant. The conserved final phenylalanine or tryptophan is absent from the CDR3, which likely points to a read error. This rearrangement joins TRBV5-1 to TRBJ1-2, with 8 bases lining up with TRBD1. Trimming took 6 bases from V and 7 from J; bases not matched to a gene: 11. CDR3 length: 14 amino acids. Germline values: CDR1 SGHRS, CDR2 YFSETQ. Here the CDR3 DNA reads TGCGCCAGCAAGAAGAACAGGGGGTTGATTGGCTACACCCTC. It encodes CASKKNRGLIGYTL.

The table lists this clonotype with many counts. The rearrangement joins TRBV27 to TRBJ1-1, with 8 bases matching TRBD1. V shed 8 bases, J shed 1 base, and the junction held 9 bases outside the gene matches. The germline gives CDR1 MNHEY, CDR2 SMNVEV (reference sequence). The CDR3 consists of 15 residues. The DNA of the CDR3 is TGTGCCAGCTTAATGGGGACAGGTAGGAACACTGAAGCTTTCTTT. Its protein product is CASLMGTGRNTEAFF.

This clonotype was detected ten times or more. V usage is TRBV15 and J usage is TRBJ1-5; tentatively, D is TRBD1 (6 bases). CDR3 length: 17 residues. Germline V gives CDR1 LNHNV, CDR2 YYDKDF (reference sequence). Trimming took off 0 bases at V and 2 bases at J, with 14 bases between the two ends. CDR3: CATSRDRAGAGNQPQHF. In DNA, the CDR3 is TGTGCCACCAGCAGAGATCGGGCGGGGGCGGGCAATCAGCCCCAGCATTTT.

In its sample, this clonotype was seen many times. This rearrangement joins TRBV5-1 to TRBJ2-5, with TRBD1 identical over 9 bases. Germline V gene lookup returns CDR1 SGHRS and CDR2 YFSETQ. This CDR3 has 12 residues. The junction had 0 bases not matched to a gene; V was cut back by 5 bases and J by 4 bases. The DNA of the CDR3 is TGCGCCAGCAGACAGGGGGCAGAGACCCAGTACTTC. Its protein is CASRQGAETQYF. The full variable domain, rest sourced from reference TRBV5-1 and TRBJ2-5, is KAGVTQTPRYLIKTRGQQVTLSCSPISGHRSVSWYQQTPGQGLQFLFEYFSETQRNKGNFPGRFSGRQFSNSRSEMNVSTLELGDSALYLCASRQGAETQYFGPGTRLLVL.

This clonotype was seen many times. The chain uses TRBV5-6 and TRBJ1-2, with 7 bases that match TRBD1. Germline V gene sequence: CDR1 SGHDT, CDR2 YYEEEE. V lost 4 bases, J lost 2 bases, and 8 bases stayed unmatched. The CDR3 runs 15 residues. The CDR3 DNA reads TGTGCCAGCAGCCTATACGCGGGACAGAACTATGGCTACACCTTC. Its translation is CASSLYAGQNYGYTF.

In this sample, this clonotype turned up many times. The rearrangement uses TRBV20-1 and TRBJ1-2, with 7 bases aligning to TRBD1. The germline V gene has CDR1 DFQATT and CDR2 SNEGSKA (reference sequence). Germline trimming cut 6 bases from V and 4 bases from J; bases unmatched to any gene: 8. The CDR3 extends over 13 amino acids. The CDR3: CSARTGIVYGYTF. For the CDR3, the DNA is TGCAGTGCGAGGACAGGAATAGTCTATGGCTACACCTTC.

At least ten counts were recorded for this clonotype. The chain combines TRBV10-3 with TRBJ1-3; no clear D gene. Germline CDR1 is ENHRY and CDR2 is SYGVKD. The CDR3 runs 11 residues. V lost 7 bases to trimming and J lost 2 bases, with 3 bases between them. In DNA form, the CDR3 reads TGTGCCATCAACGCTGGAAACACCATATATTTT. Protein: CAINAGNTIYF.

This clonotype was observed at least ten times. V gene TRBV7-3 combines with J gene TRBJ2-7, with a tentative D call TRBD1 (6 bases). The CDR3 contains 13 residues. Germline loops: CDR1 SGHTA, CDR2 FQGTGA. V was clipped by 3 bases and J by 6 bases, with 12 bases between them. CDR3 bases: TGTGCCAGCAGCTTCACACAGGGTAGCGAGCAGTACTTC. Amino acid sequence: CASSFTQGSEQYF.

This chain connects TRBV6-1 to TRBJ1-2; 10 nucleotides line up with TRBD1. Germline V gives CDR1 MNHNS, CDR2 SASEGT. CDR3 length equals 15 residues. V lost 4 bases and J lost 2; bases outside the gene matches: 4. CDR3 nucleotide sequence: TGTGCCAGCAGTGGCGGGACAGGGGCGAACTATGGCTACACCTTC. As protein: CASSGGTGANYGYTF.

This clonotype was seen repeatedly, ten times or more. The CDR3 is CASSQDRVKPQHF. The CDR3 coding sequence is TGTGCCAGCAGCCAAGACAGGGTAAAGCCCCAGCATTTT. This chain joins TRBV4-2 and TRBJ1-5; D is perhaps TRBD1 (5 bases). CDR3 size: 13 residues. CDR1 and CDR2 from the germline V gene are LGHNA and YNFKEQ. The ends were cut back, 0 bases at V and 8 bases at J, with 8 bases in the middle.

The rearrangement links TRBV2 to TRBJ2-7, with TRBD2 matching 12 bases. The CDR3 runs 14 residues. The germline gives CDR1 SNHLY, CDR2 FYNNEI. V shed 6 bases and J 7 bases; nucleotides not matched to a gene: 7. CDR3 coding DNA: TGTGCCAGCAGGGTGACTAGCGGGAGAAATGAGCAGTACTTC. Translation: CASRVTSGRNEQYF.